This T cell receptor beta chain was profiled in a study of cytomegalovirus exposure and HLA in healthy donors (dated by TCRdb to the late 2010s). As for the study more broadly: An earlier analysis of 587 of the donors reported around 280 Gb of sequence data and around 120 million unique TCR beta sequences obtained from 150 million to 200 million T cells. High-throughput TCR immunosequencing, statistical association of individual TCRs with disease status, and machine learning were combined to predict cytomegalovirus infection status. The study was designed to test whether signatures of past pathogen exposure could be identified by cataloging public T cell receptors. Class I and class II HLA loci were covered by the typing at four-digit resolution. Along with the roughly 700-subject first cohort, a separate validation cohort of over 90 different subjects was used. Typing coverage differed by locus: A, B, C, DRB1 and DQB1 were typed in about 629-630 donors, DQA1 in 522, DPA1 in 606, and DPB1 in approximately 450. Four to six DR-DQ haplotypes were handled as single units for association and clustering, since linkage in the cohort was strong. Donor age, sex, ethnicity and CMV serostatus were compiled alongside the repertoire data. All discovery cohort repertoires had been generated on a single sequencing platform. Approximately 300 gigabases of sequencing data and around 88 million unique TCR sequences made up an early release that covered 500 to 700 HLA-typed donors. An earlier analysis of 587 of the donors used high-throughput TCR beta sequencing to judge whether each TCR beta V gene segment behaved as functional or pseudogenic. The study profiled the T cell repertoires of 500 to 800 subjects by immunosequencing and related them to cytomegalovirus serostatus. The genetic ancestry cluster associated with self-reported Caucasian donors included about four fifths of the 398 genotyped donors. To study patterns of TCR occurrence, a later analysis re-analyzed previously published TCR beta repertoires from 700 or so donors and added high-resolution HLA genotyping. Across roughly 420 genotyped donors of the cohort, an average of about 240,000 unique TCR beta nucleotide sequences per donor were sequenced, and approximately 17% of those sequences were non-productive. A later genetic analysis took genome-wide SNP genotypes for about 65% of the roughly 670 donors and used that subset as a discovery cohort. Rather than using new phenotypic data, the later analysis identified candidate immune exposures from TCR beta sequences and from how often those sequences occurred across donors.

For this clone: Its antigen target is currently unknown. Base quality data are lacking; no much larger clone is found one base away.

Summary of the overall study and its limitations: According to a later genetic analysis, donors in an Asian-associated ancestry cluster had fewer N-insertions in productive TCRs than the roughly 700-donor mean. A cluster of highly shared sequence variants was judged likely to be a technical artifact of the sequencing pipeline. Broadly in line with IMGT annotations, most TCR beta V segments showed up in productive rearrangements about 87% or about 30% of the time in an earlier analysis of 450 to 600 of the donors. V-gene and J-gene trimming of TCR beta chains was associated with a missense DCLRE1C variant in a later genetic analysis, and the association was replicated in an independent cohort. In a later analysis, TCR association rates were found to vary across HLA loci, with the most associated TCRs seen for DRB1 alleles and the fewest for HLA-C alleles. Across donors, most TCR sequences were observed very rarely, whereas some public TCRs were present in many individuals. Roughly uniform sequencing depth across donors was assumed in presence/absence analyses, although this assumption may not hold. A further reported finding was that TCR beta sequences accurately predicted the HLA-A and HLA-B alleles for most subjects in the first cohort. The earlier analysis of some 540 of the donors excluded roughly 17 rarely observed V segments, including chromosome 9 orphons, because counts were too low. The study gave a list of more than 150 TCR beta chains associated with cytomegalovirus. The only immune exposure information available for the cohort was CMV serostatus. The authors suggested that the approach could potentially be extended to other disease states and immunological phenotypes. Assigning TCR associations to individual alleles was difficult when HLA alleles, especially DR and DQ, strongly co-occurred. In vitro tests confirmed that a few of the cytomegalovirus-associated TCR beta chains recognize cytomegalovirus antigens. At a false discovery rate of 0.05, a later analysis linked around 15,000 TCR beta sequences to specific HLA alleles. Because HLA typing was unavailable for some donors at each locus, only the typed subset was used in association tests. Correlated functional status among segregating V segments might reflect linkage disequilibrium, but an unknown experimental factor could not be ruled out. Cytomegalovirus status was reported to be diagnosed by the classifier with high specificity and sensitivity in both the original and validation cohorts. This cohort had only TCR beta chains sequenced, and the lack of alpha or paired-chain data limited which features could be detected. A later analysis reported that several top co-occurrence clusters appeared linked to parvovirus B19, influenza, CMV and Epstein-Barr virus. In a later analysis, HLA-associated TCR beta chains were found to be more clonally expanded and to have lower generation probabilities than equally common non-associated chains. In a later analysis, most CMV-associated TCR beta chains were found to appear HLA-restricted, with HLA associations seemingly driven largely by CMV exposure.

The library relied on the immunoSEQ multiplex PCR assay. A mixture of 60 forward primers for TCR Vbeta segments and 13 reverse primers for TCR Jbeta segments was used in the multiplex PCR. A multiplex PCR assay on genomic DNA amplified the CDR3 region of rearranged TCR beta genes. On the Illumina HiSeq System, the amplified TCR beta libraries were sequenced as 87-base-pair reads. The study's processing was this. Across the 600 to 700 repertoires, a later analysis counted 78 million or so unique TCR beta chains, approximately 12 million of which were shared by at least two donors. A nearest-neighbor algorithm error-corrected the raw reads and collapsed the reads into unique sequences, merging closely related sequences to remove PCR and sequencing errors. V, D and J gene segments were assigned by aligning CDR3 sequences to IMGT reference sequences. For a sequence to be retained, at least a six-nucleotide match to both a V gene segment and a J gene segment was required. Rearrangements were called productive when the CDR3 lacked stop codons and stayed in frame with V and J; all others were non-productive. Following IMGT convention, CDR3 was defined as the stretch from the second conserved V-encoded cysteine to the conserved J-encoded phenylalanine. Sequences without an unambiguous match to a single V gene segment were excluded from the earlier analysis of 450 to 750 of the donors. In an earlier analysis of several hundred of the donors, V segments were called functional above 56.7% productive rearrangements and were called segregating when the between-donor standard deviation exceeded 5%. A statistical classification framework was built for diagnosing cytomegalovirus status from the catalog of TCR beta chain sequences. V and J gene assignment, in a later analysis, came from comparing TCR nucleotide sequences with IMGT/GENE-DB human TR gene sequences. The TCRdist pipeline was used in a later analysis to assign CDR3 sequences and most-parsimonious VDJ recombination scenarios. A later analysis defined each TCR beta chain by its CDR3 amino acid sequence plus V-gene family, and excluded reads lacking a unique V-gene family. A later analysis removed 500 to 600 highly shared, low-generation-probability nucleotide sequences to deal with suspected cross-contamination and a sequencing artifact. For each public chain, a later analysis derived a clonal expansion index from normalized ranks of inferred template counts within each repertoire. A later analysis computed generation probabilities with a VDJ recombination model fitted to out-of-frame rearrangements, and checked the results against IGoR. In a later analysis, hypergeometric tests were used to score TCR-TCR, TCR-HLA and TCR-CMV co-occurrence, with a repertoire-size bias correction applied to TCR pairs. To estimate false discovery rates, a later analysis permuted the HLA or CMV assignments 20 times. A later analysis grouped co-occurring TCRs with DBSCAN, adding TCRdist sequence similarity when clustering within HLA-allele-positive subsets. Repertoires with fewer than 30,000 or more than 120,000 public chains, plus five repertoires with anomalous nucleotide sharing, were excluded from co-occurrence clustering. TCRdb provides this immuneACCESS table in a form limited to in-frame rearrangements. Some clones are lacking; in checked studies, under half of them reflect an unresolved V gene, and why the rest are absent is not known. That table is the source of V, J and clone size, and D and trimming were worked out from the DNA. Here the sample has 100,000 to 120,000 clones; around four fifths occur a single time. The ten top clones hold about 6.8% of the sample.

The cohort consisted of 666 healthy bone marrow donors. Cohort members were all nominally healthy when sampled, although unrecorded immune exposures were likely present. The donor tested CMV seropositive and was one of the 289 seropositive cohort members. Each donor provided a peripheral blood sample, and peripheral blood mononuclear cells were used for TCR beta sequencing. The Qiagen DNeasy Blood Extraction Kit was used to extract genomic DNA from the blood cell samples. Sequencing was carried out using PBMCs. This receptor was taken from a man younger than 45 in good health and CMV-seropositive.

The DNA sequence is as follows: TGTGCCACCAGCAGAGATGCTGGGACAGTCCTCTCCTACGAGCAGTACTTC. The encoded protein is CATSRDAGTVLSYEQYF. The sequence links TRBV15 to TRBJ2-7, with 7 bases aligning to TRBD1. The CDR3 has 17 amino acids, counting the end cysteine and phenylalanine. Only the CDR3 part of the read is kept: 51 bases, read in frame from the first base. After removal of 0 bases from V and 0 bases from J, the junction retains 8 bases not matched to a gene. In the germline V gene (reference sequence), CDR1 corresponds to LNHNV and CDR2 to YYDKDF.